This T cell receptor beta chain was observed in a study of shared clonotypes between healthy human individuals. Study information: Plates per donor: three CD4 naive, three CD4 memory, two CD8 naive, one CD8 memory. Whole-study findings and limits: Sampling involved blood alone; tissue repertoires likely differ.

Remarks on this clone: The antigen is not known.

The assay was immunoSEQ multiplex PCR, and TCRdb's table has in-frame clones only and misses some. The sample holds over 1.4 million clones, approximately 96% seen once. CDR1 is SEHNR and CDR2 is FQNEAQ in the germline V gene (reference sequence). The CDR3 has 13 amino acids. Losses at the gene ends were 7 bases for V and 11 bases for J; bases not matched to a gene: 10. V and J are TRBV7-9 and TRBJ2-1; the match to TRBD2 covers 8 bases. The clonotype originates from a man aged 25-45 years in good health. The sequencing sample was made of naive CD4+ T cells sorted from blood. Subset meaning: CD45RA+ positively selected. The CDR3 loop reads CASTPPAGGKQFF. CDR3 DNA sequence: TGTGCCAGCACCCCACCCGCGGGAGGAAAGCAGTTCTTC.